Listed here are 22 T cell receptor beta chains from one sample, sequenced in a study of cytomegalovirus exposure and HLA in healthy donors. The PCR had 60 Vbeta and 13 Jbeta primers. Sequenced by immunoSEQ multiplex PCR; TCRdb stores in-frame clones only, minus some. Of 100,000 or so clones detected, around three quarters appear once; the ten largest clones hold about 4.6%. Sequencing used PBMCs. These receptors were taken from a woman in her thirties or forties in good health and CMV-seropositive.

This clone was found a few times. The chain links TRBV5-4 to TRBJ2-3, with TRBD2 matching 7 bases. The germline V gene has CDR1 SGHNT and CDR2 YYREEE (reference sequence). J was trimmed by 4 bases and V by 6 bases; bases with no gene match: 5. The CDR3 extends over 13 amino acids. The CDR3 DNA reads as TGTGCCAGCAAAAGCGGGACCGCAGATACGCAGTATTTT. Residues: CASKSGTADTQYF.

The chain carries TRBV9 and TRBJ2-5, with D tentatively TRBD2 (5 bases). This CDR3 contains 15 residues. Germline V CDR1 and CDR2: SGDLS, YYNGEE. Between the trimmed V and J ends, which lost 4 bases and 6 bases, there was a span of 19 bases. CDR3 nucleotides: TGTGCCAGCAGCCCTCACCCTAGCCACAAAAAGACCCAGTACTTC. This translates into CASSPHPSHKKTQYF.

The V gene is TRBV5-6, the J gene TRBJ1-2, with D unclear. The germline V gene encodes CDR1 SGHDT and CDR2 YYEEEE. The CDR3 is 15 residues long. V lost 4 bases and J lost 6, with 19 bases in between. This CDR3 is CASSPADLQVNGYTF. Here the CDR3 DNA reads TGTGCCAGCAGCCCCGCGGACTTGCAGGTTAATGGCTACACCTTC.

This chain uses TRBV5-1 with TRBJ2-7; tentatively, D is TRBD1 (5 bases). Per the germline V gene, CDR1 is SGHRS and CDR2 is YFSETQ. This CDR3 has 13 residues. V shed 4 bases and J shed 2 bases, with 10 bases lying between them. CDR3 in DNA: TGCGCCAGCAGCACTGACAGAACCTACGAGCAGTACTTC. Translation: CASSTDRTYEQYF.

The V and J genes are TRBV5-1 and TRBJ1-2, with D unclear. Per the germline V gene, CDR1 is SGHRS and CDR2 is YFSETQ. The germline V and J ends were trimmed by 4 bases and 4 bases, with 11 bases remaining between them. The CDR3 spans 13 residues. The CDR3 loop is CASSGGERYGYTF. DNA of the CDR3: TGCGCCAGCAGCGGTGGAGAGCGCTATGGCTACACCTTC.

The genes are TRBV2 and TRBJ1-5; a weak D match, TRBD1 (5 bases). Trimming cost V 5 bases and J 0 bases, with 14 bases left between them. Germline CDR1 SNHLY, CDR2 FYNNEI. The CDR3 contains 16 residues. The CDR3 region has the DNA TGTGCCAGCAGTCCCTCGGGGGGGAATAGCAATCAGCCCCAGCATTTT. As protein: CASSPSGGNSNQPQHF.

The chain combines TRBV9 with TRBJ2-1; D ambiguous. Germline values: CDR1 SGDLS, CDR2 YYNGEE. Trimming cost V 1 base and J 4 bases, with 9 bases left between them. The CDR3 spans 14 residues. Here the CDR3 DNA reads TGTGCCAGCAGCGTAAGTGGCGGATACAATGAGCAGTTCTTC. It encodes CASSVSGGYNEQFF.

This clone was observed a few times. This chain uses TRBV4-3 with TRBJ1-1, with 9 bases aligning to TRBD1. V shed 0 bases and J 4 bases; nucleotides not matched to a gene: 12. Germline loops: CDR1 LGHNA, CDR2 YSLEER. CDR3 length: 18 residues. The DNA for the CDR3 is TGCGCCAGCAGCCAAGACCCCGGGACAGGGCCCATGGGCACTGAAGCTTTCTTT. This encodes CASSQDPGTGPMGTEAFF.

The chain is built from TRBV5-6 and TRBJ1-4; 7 nucleotides agree with TRBD1. Trimming removed 4 bases from V and 8 bases from J; junction bases left unmatched: 11. The CDR3 loop spans 15 amino acids. Germline V gives CDR1 SGHDT, CDR2 YYEEEE. The CDR3 sequence: CASSPTSGGREKLFF. The DNA of the CDR3 is TGTGCCAGCAGCCCGACCTCAGGGGGTCGGGAAAAACTGTTTTTT.

The V and J genes are TRBV27 and TRBJ2-3; D is ambiguous. The CDR3 runs to 14 residues. From germline, CDR1 is MNHEY and CDR2 SMNVEV (reference sequence). V lost 3 bases and J 0 bases, leaving 7 bases between the germline ends. The CDR3 loop reads CASSFLSSTDTQYF. The CDR3 DNA is TGTGCCAGCAGTTTCCTATCTAGCACAGATACGCAGTATTTT.

This clone was observed a handful of times. The chain couples TRBV6-5 to TRBJ1-1, with a possible D match to TRBD1 (6 bases). The CDR3 runs 15 residues. The V end lost 7 bases, the J end lost 4 bases, and 19 bases lay between the germline ends. Per germline, CDR1 MNHEY and CDR2 SVGAGI. The DNA of the CDR3 is TGTGCCAGCACCCCACCCCAAGGGGGTATCACTGAAGCTTTCTTT. This translates into CASTPPQGGITEAFF.

This clone turned up a few times. V usage is TRBV4-3 and J usage is TRBJ2-7; 10 bases line up with TRBD2. The junction had 4 bases not matched to a gene; V was cut back by 4 bases and J by 1 base. The CDR3 is 15 residues long. The V gene's germline CDR1 is LGHNA and CDR2 YSLEER. The CDR3 spells CASSLGTSVSYEQYF. CDR3 coding DNA: TGCGCCAGCAGCCTTGGGACTAGCGTTTCCTACGAGCAGTACTTC.

CDR3 residues: CASSLYGPSGRAVQSEQYF. The CDR3 bases are TGTGCCAGCAGTTTATATGGGCCTAGCGGGAGGGCCGTCCAATCCGAGCAGTACTTC. V and J are TRBV27 and TRBJ2-7, with 12 bases matching TRBD2. The CDR3 runs 19 residues. Germline loops: CDR1 MNHEY, CDR2 SMNVEV (reference sequence). Germline trimming cut 1 base from V and 6 bases from J; bases unmatched to any gene: 16.

This clone came up once. V and J are TRBV13 and TRBJ2-1; 8 bases agree with TRBD2. This CDR3 comprises 15 residues. Germline assignment: CDR1 PRHDT and CDR2 FYEKMQ (reference sequence). J was trimmed by 5 bases and V by 5 bases; bases with no gene match: 8. CDR3 amino acids: CASSITSGPHNEQFF. CDR3 sequence (DNA): TGTGCCAGCAGCATTACTAGCGGACCCCACAATGAGCAGTTCTTC. Full variable domain (outside the CDR3, taken from reference TRBV13 and TRBJ2-1): AAGVIQSPRHLIKEKRETATLKCYPIPRHDTVYWYQQGPGQDPQFLISFYEKMQSDKGSIPDRFSAQQFSDYHSELNMSSLELGDSALYFCASSITSGPHNEQFFGPGTRLTVL.

The chain carries TRBV6-6 and TRBJ2-5; 13 nucleotides match TRBD2. The J call is doubtful: the DNA matches TRBJ2-7 better. Germline CDR1 is MNHNY and CDR2 is SVGAGI (reference sequence). This CDR3 has 15 amino acids. CDR3 amino acids: CASSPGTSGTYEQYF. The CDR3 DNA is TGTGCCAGCAGCCCCGGGACTAGCGGGACCTACGAGCAGTACTTC.

The V and J genes are TRBV25-1 and TRBJ2-1; 9 bases agree with TRBD1. Germline V gene sequence: CDR1 MGHDK, CDR2 SYGVNS. The CDR3 extends over 15 amino acids. The V and J ends lost 6 bases and 10 bases, in that order; junction bases with no gene match: 13. The CDR3 protein is CASSPAPGQGWEQFF. In DNA, the CDR3 is TGTGCCAGCAGCCCCGCCCCGGGACAGGGCTGGGAGCAGTTCTTC.

A few counts support this clone. The chain uses TRBV7-9 and TRBJ2-5; D may be TRBD1 (5 bases). V lost 1 base and J 1 base, leaving 10 bases between the germline ends. CDR3 size: 15 residues. The V gene's germline CDR1 is SEHNR and CDR2 FQNEAQ (reference sequence). CDR3 residues: CASSLVRGGQETQYF. The CDR3 nucleotides read TGTGCCAGCAGCTTAGTTAGGGGTGGCCAAGAGACCCAGTACTTC. Looking up the rest from reference TRBV7-9 and TRBJ2-5 gives the full variable domain: DTGVSQNPRHKITKRGQNVTFRCDPISEHNRLYWYRQTLGQGPEFLTYFQNEAQLEKSRLLSDRFSAERPKGSFSTLEIQRTEQGDSAMYLCASSLVRGGQETQYFGPGTRLLVL.

The genes are TRBV5-4 and TRBJ2-1, with TRBD2 matching over 11 bases. This CDR3 spans 15 amino acids. V was pared by 4 bases and J by 4 bases, with 4 bases of the junction left unmatched. The germline V gene has CDR1 SGHNT and CDR2 YYREEE (reference sequence). The CDR3 DNA is TGTGCCAGCAGCCCGGGGACTAGCGGTTACAATGAGCAGTTCTTC. Residues: CASSPGTSGYNEQFF.

In its sample, this clone was seen a few times. The genes are TRBV19 and TRBJ2-7; D perhaps matches TRBD2 (5 bases). V was trimmed by 3 bases and J by 3 bases, leaving 12 bases between them. The CDR3 loop spans 14 amino acids. Germline V gene lookup returns CDR1 LNHDA and CDR2 SQIVND (reference sequence). The CDR3 spells CASSMREINYEQYF. The CDR3 region has the DNA TGTGCCAGTAGTATGAGGGAAATTAACTACGAGCAGTACTTC.

The chain has TRBV19 and TRBJ2-5, with 9 nucleotides matching TRBD1. This CDR3 contains 15 residues. The V and J ends lost 4 bases and 4 bases, in that order; junction bases with no gene match: 7. The V gene's germline CDR1 is LNHDA and CDR2 SQIVND (reference sequence). CDR3 loop: CASSRDRGTGETQYF. DNA for the CDR3: TGTGCCAGTAGTAGAGACAGGGGGACGGGAGAGACCCAGTACTTC.

The gene calls are TRBV9 and TRBJ2-1; D gene uncertain. Trimming pared 2 bases from V and 2 bases from J, leaving 11 bases between. The germline CDR1 and CDR2 sequences are SGDLS and YYNGEE. CDR3 length: 15 residues. CDR3 loop: CASSVFHSTYNEQFF. CDR3 sequence (DNA): TGTGCCAGCAGCGTTTTCCACTCAACCTACAATGAGCAGTTCTTC.

Only one count was recorded for this clone. The chain uses TRBV19 and TRBJ2-5; D is ambiguous. Matching the DNA end better, TRBJ2-7 makes the J call doubtful. The V gene's germline CDR1 is LNHDA and CDR2 SQIVND (reference sequence). This CDR3 contains 14 residues. DNA for the CDR3: TGTGCCAGTAGTTCCTCCGTAACCCCCTACGAGCAGTACTTC. Translating it yields CASSSSVTPYEQYF.